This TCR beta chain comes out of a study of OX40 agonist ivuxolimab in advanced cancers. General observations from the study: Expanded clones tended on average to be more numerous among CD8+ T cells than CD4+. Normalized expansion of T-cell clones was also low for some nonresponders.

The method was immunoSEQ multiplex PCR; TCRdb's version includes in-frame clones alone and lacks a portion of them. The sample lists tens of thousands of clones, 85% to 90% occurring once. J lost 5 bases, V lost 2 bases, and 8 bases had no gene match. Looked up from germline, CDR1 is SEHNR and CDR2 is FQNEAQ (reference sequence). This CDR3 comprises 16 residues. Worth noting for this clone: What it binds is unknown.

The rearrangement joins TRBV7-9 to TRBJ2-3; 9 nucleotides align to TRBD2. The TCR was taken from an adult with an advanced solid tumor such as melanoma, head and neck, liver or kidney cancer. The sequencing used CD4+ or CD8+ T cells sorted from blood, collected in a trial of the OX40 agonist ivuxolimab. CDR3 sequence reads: CASSLIAGDWGDTQYF. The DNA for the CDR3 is TGTGCCAGCAGCTTAATAGCGGGGGACTGGGGAGATACGCAGTATTTT.